This TCR beta chain came from a study of blood T cell repertoires in COVID-19. At the level of the study: From the United States, Italy and Spain came samples of acute and convalescent COVID-19. From T cells, B-cell-depleted T cells, or PBMCs came the material, which was cDNA or gDNA.

Seattle researchers signed up patients amid active infection and tracked them longitudinally. Authors' analysis steps: Reference gene primer amplification gave estimated nucleated cell counts. Libraries were prepared by immunoSEQ multiplex PCR; TCRdb keeps only in-frame clonotypes and omits some of them. That table supplies the V and J calls and clone size; D and trimming were determined from the DNA. The table includes approximately 480,000 clones, approximately 92% detected once. Germline V CDR1 and CDR2: SQVTM, ANQGSEA. The CDR3 covers 12 residues. V lost 3 bases and J 4 bases, leaving 9 bases between the germline ends.

The TCR was taken from a man between 18 and 35 years old with COVID-19, enrolled during active disease. Sequenced sample: peripheral blood. The chain has TRBV29-1 and TRBJ1-2; possible D gene TRBD1, 6 bases. The CDR3 nucleotides read TGCAGCGTTGATGCCAGGGGCTATGGCTACACCTTC. Its translation: CSVDARGYGYTF.